This T cell receptor beta chain was captured in a study of response to subunit inactivated influenza vaccine. TCRdb independently ran MiXCR on the RT-PCR reads; one entry per CDR3 protein. The sample shows a few hundred thousand distinct CDR3 sequences, 20% to 25% of them seen only once. V was pared by 1 base and J by 0 bases, with 17 bases between. The germline CDR1 and CDR2 sequences are SGHDT and YYEEEE. The CDR3 totals 19 residues. This TCR was recovered from a man aged 50 to 75 who received an inactivated influenza vaccine. The source was PBMCs from blood, collected about 19 months after vaccination. This chain uses TRBV5-6 with TRBJ2-6; a possible D gene is TRBD1 (6 bases). CDR3 in amino acids: CASSLLSGQRFSGANVLTF. CDR3 in DNA: TGTGCCAGCAGCTTGCTCTCTGGACAGCGATTCTCTGGGGCCAACGTCCTGACTTTC.